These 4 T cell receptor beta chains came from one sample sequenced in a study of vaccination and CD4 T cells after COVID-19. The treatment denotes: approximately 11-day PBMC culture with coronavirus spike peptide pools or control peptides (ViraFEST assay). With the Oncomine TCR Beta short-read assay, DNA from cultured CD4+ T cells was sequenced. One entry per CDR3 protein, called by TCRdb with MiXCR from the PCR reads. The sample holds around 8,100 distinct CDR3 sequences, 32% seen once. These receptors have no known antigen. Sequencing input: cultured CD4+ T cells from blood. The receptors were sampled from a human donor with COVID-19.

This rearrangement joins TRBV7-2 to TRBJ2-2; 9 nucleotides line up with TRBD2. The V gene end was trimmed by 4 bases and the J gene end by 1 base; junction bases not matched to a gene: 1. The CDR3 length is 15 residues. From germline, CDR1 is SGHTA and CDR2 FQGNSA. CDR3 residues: CASSSTSGNTGELFF. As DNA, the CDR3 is TGTGCCAGCAGCTCGACTAGCGGGAACACCGGGGAGCTGTTTTTT.

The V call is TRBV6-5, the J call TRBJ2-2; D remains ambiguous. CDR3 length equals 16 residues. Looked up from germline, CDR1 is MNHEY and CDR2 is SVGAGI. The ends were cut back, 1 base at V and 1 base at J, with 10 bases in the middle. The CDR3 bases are TGTGCCAGCAGTTACTTCATTAAACAGAACACCGGGGAGCTGTTTTTT. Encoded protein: CASSYFIKQNTGELFF.

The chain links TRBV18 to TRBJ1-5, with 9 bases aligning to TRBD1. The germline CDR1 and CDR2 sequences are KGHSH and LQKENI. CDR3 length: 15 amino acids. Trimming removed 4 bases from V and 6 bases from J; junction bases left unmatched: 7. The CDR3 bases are TGTGCCAGCTCACATGGACAGGGGAAATTTCAGCCCCAGCATTTT. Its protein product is CASSHGQGKFQPQHF.

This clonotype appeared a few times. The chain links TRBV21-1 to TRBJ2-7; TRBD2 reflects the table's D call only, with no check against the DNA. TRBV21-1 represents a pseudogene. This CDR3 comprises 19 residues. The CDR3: CASSKAVGVLPLPFYEQYF. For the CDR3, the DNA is TGTGCCAGCAGCAAAGCGGTTGGGGTCCTCCCTCTACCCTTTTACGAGCAGTACTTC.